This T cell receptor (beta chain) comes out of a study of cytomegalovirus exposure and HLA in healthy donors. Study-wide results and caveats: Cytomegalovirus association was assigned to approximately 160 TCR beta chains.

Both 60 Vbeta primers and 13 Jbeta primers went into the PCR. TCRdb keeps only in-frame clones here, not all; method: immunoSEQ multiplex PCR. The sample consists of about 130,000 clones, just under 75% of them appearing once. Regarding this clone: Its specificity is not known.

CDR1 SEHNR and CDR2 FQNEAQ come from the germline V gene (reference sequence). The CDR3 length is 16 residues. Trimming pared 3 bases from V and 6 bases from J, leaving 17 bases between. This receptor was obtained from a man aged 35 to 55 in good health and CMV-seropositive. This chain uses TRBV7-9 with TRBJ2-2, with D maybe TRBD2 (5 bases). Sequenced input: PBMCs. In DNA, the CDR3 is TGTGCCAGCAGCTTCGGGGAGAGGGCAGTGGCCGGGGAGCTGTTTTTT. This gives the protein CASSFGERAVAGELFF.